This T cell receptor (beta chain) was identified in a study of T-cell reconstitution after alpha-beta-depleted transplantation in children. Study results and caveats: One year after transplant, T-cell counts and diversity came mostly from newly produced T cells.

Points on this clonotype: The antigen is unknown.

CDR1 and CDR2 from the germline V gene are LGHNT and FRNRAP. The CDR3 contains 13 residues. The germline V and J ends were trimmed by 3 bases and 5 bases, with 7 bases remaining between them. The authors prepared the TCRbeta library with unique molecular identifiers. TCRdb called the PCR reads again in MiXCR, with one record for every CDR3 protein. Here the sample spans tens of thousands of distinct CDR3 sequences, about 40% being singletons. The sequence derives from a male patient between 10 and 17 years old who had a stem cell transplant for acute lymphoblastic leukemia, so the T cells may come from the graft donor. This specimen consisted of PBMCs, mostly from graft donor cells, obtained 360 days after TCRalphabeta/CD19-depleted stem cell transplant. The chain employs TRBV12-5 and TRBJ2-2, with a tentative D call TRBD2 (6 bases). CDR3 coding DNA: TGTGCTAGTGGTTTTCGGGGGACCGGGGAGCTGTTTTTT. Protein product: CASGFRGTGELFF.